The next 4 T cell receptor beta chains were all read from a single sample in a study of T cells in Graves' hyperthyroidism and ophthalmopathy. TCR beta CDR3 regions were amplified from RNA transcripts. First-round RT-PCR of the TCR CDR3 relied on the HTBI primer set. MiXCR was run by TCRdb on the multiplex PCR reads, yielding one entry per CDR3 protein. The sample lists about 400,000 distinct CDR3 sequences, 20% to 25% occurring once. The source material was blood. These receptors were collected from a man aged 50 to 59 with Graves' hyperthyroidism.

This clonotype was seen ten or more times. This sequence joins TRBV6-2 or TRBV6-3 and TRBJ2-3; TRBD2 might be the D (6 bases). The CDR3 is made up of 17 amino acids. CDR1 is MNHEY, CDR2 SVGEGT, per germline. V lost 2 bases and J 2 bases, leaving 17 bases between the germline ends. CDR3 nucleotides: TGTGCCAGCAGTTACCAAGCTAGCGTCGACGCCACAGATACGCAGTATTTT. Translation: CASSYQASVDATDTQYF.

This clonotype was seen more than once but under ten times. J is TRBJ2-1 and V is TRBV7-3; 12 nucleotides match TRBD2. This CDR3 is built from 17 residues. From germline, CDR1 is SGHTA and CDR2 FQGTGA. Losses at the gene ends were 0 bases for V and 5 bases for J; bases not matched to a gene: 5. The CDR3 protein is CASSLTFTSGRNNEQFF. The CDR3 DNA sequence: TGTGCCAGCAGCTTAACGTTTACTAGCGGGAGGAACAATGAGCAGTTCTTC.

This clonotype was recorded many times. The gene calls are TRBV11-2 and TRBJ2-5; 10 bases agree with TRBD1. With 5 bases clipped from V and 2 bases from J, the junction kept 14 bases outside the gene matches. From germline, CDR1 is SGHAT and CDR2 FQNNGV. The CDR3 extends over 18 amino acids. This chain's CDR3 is CASSQIRDRGRRQETQYF. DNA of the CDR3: TGTGCCAGCAGCCAAATCCGGGACAGGGGAAGGAGGCAAGAGACCCAGTACTTC.

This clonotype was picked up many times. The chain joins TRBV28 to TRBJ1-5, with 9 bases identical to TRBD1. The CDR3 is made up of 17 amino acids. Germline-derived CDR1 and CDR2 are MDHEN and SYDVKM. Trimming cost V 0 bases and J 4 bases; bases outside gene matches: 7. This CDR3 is CASSLWGQGGTNQPQHF. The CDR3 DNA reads TGTGCCAGCAGTTTATGGGGACAGGGAGGGACAAATCAGCCCCAGCATTTT.